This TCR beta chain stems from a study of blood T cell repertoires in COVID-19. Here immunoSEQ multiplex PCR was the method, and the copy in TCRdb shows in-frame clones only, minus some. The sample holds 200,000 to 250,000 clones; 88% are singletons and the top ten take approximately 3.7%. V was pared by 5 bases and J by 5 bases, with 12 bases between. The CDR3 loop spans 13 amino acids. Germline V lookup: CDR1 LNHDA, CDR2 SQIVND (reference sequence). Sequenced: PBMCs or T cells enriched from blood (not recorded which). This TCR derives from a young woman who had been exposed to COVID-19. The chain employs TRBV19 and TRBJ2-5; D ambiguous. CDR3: CASSPLLLETQYF. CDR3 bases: TGTGCCAGTAGTCCCCTCCTCTTGGAGACCCAGTACTTC.